This entry is about one T cell receptor (beta chain). Between the trimmed V and J ends, which lost 4 bases and 6 bases, there was a span of 10 bases. From germline, CDR1 is LGHNA and CDR2 YSLEER. The CDR3 is 13 amino acids. The data were obtained in a study of technical replicates of blood from a few donors. Generated by immunoSEQ multiplex PCR, the TCRdb table keeps only in-frame clones and is missing some. The sample records about 64,000 clones, less than 90% being singletons. The sample taken for sequencing was PBMCs. This TCR was recovered from a human donor in good health. Some clones in this sample may be carry-over from other donors' samples. The chain uses TRBV4-3 and TRBJ2-1; D is possibly TRBD2 (6 bases). The CDR3 loop reads CASSLELANEQFF. CDR3 sequence (DNA): TGCGCCAGCAGCCTCGAACTAGCCAATGAGCAGTTCTTC.